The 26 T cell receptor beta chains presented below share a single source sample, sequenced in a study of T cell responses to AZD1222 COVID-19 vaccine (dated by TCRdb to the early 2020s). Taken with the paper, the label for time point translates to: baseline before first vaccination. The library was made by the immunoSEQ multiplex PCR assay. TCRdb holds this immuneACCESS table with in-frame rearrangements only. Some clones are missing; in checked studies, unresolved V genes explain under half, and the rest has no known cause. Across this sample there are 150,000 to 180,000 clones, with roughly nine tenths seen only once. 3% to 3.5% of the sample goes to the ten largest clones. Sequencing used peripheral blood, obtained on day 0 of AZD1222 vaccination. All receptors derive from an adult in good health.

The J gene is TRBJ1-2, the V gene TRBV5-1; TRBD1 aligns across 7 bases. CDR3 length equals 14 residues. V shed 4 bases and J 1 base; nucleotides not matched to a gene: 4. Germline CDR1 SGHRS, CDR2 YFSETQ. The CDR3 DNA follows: TGCGCCAGCAGCCCGGGACAGAGTAACTATGGCTACACCTTC. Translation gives CASSPGQSNYGYTF.

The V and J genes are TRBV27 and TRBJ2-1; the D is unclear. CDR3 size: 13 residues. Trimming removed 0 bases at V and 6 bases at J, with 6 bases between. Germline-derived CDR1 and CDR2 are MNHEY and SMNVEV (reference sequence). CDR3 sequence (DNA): TGTGCCAGCAGTTTATCAGGGATCAATGAGCAGTTCTTC. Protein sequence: CASSLSGINEQFF.

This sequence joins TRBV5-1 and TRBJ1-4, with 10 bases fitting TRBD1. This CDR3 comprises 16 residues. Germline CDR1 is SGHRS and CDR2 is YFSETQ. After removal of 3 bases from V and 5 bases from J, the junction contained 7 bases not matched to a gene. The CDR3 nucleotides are TGCGCCAGCAGCTCCGGGACAGGGGTGGTCAATGAAAAACTGTTTTTT. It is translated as CASSSGTGVVNEKLFF.

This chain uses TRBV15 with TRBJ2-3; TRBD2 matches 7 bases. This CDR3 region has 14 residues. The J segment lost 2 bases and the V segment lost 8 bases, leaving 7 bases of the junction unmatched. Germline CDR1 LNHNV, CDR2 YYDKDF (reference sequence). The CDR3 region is CATAPGLPTDTQYF. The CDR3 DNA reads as TGTGCCACCGCCCCGGGACTACCCACAGATACGCAGTATTTT.

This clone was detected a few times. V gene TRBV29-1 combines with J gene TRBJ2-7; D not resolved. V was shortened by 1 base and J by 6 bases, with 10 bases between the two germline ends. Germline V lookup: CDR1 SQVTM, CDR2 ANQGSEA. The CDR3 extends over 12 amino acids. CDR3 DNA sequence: TGCAGCGTTGAAGCTTACTCGTCCGAGCAGTACTTC. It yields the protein CSVEAYSSEQYF.

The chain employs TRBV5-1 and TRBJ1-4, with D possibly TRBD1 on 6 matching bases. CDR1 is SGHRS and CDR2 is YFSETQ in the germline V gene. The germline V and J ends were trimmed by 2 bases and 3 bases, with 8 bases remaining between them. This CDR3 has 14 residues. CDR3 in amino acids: CASSFRGPNEKLFF. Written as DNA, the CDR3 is TGCGCCAGCAGCTTCAGGGGTCCTAATGAAAAACTGTTTTTT.

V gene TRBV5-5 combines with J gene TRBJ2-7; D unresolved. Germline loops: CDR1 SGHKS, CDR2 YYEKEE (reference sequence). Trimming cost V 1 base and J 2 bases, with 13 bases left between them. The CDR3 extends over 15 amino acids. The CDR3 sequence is CASSLSGDRTYEQYF. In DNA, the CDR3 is TGTGCCAGCAGCTTGAGTGGGGATCGAACCTACGAGCAGTACTTC.

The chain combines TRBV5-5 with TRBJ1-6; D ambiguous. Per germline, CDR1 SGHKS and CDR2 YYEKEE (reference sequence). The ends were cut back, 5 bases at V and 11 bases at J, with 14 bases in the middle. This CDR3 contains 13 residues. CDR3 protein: CASSVTLNPPLHF. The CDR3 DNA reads TGTGCCAGCAGTGTGACATTGAATCCACCCCTCCACTTT.

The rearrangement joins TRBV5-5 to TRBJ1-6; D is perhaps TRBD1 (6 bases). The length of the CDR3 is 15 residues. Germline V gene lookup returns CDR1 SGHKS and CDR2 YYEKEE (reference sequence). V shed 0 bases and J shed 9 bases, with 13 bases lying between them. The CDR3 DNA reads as TGTGCCAGCAGCTTGGACAGGGCTGCCGGTTCACCCCTCCACTTT. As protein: CASSLDRAAGSPLHF. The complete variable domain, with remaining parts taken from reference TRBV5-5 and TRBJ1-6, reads DAGVTQSPTHLIKTRGQQVTLRCSPISGHKSVSWYQQVLGQGPQFIFQYYEKEERGRGNFPDRFSARQFPNYSSELNVNALLLGDSALYLCASSLDRAAGSPLHFGNGTRLTVT.

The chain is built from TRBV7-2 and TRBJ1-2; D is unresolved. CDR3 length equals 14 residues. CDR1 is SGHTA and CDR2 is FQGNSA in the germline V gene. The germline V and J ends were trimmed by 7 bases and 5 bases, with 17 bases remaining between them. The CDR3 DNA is TGTGCCAGCACTCTAGCGAGGCAGACTTATGGCTACACCTTC. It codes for CASTLARQTYGYTF.

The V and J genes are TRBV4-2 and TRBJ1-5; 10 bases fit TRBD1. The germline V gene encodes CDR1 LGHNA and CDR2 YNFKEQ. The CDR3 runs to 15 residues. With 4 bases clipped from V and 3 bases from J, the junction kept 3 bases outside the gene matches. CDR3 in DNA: TGTGCCAGCAGCCCGGACAGGGGGATCAATCAGCCCCAGCATTTT. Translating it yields CASSPDRGINQPQHF.

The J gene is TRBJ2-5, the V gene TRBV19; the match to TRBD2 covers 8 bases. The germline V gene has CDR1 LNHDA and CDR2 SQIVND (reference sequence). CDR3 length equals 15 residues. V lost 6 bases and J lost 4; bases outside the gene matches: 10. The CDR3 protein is CASRRNSGVSETQYF. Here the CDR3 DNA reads TGTGCCAGTAGGCGAAATAGCGGGGTCTCAGAGACCCAGTACTTC.

CDR3 loop: CASSSRSLNEKLFF. The DNA of the CDR3 is TGTGCCAGCAGTTCCCGGAGCCTTAATGAAAAACTGTTTTTT. The V call is TRBV28, the J call TRBJ1-4; D gene uncertain. V gave up 4 bases and J gave up 4 bases, with 10 bases separating them. The CDR3 runs to 14 residues. Germline CDR1 and CDR2: MDHEN and SYDVKM.

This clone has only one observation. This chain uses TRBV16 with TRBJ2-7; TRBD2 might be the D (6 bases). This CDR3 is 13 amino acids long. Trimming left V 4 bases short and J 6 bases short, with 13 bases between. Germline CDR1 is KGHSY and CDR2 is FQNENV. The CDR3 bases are TGTGCCAGCAGCCCCGATGCGGGGATCGAGCAGTACTTC. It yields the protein CASSPDAGIEQYF.

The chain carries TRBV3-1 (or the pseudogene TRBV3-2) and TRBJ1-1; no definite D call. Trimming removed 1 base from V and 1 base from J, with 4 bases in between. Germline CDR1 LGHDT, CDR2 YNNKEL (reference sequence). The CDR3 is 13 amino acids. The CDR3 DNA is TGTGCCAGCAGCCAAGGCAGGAACACTGAAGCTTTCTTT. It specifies CASSQGRNTEAFF.

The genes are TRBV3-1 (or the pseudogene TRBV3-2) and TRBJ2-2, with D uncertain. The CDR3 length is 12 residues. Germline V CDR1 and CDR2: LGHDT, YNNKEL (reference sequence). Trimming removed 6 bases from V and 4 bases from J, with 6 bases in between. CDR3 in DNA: TGTGCCAGCAGTCCAACCACCGGGGAGCTGTTTTTT. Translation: CASSPTTGELFF.

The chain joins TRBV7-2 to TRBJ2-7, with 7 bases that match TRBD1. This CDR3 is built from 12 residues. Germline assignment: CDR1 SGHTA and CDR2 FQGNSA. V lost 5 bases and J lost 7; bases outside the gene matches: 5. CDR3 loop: CASSRQGREQYF. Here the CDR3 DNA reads TGTGCCAGCAGCAGACAGGGCCGGGAGCAGTACTTC.

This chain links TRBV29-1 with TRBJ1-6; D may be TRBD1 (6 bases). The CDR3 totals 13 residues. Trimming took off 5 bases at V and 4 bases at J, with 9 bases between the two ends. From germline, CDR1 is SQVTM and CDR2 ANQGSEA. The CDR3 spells CSVRTEYNSPLHF. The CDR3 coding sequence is TGCAGCGTTCGGACAGAGTATAATTCACCCCTCCACTTT.

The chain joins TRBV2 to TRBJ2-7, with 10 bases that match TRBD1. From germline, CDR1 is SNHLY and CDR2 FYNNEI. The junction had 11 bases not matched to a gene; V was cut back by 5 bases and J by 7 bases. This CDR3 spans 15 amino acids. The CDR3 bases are TGTGCCAGCAGTATGTGGGACAGGGGAAGTGAGGAGCAGTACTTC. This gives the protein CASSMWDRGSEEQYF.

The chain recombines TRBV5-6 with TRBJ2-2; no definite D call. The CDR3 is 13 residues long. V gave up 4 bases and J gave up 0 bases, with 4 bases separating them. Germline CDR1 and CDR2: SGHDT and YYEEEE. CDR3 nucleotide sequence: TGTGCCAGCAGCCGCCCGAACACCGGGGAGCTGTTTTTT. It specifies CASSRPNTGELFF.

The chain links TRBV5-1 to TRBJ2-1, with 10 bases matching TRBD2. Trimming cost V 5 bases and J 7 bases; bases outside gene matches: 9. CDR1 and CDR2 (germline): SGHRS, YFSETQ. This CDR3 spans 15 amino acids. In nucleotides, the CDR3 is TGCGCCAGCAGAGCAGCGGGGGGGCCGGGGAATGAGCAGTTCTTC. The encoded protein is CASRAAGGPGNEQFF.

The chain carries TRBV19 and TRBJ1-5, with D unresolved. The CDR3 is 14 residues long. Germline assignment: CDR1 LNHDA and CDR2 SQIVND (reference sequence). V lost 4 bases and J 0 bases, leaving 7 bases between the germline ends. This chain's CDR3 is CASSTTDSNQPQHF. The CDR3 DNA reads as TGTGCCAGTAGTACGACGGATAGCAATCAGCCCCAGCATTTT.

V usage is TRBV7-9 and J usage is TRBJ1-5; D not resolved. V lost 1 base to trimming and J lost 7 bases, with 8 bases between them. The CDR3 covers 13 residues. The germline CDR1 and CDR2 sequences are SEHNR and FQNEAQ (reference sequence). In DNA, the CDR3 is TGTGCCAGCAGCTTAGAAGGGAAGCAGCCCCAGCATTTT. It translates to CASSLEGKQPQHF. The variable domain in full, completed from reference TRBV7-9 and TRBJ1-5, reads DTGVSQNPRHKITKRGQNVTFRCDPISEHNRLYWYRQTLGQGPEFLTYFQNEAQLEKSRLLSDRFSAERPKGSFSTLEIQRTEQGDSAMYLCASSLEGKQPQHFGDGTRLSIL.

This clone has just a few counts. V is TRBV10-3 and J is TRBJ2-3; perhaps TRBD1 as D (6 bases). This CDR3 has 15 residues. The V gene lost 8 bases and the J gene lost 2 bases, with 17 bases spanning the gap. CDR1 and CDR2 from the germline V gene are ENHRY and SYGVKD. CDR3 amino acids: CAILAEGQLTDTQYF. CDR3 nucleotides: TGTGCCATCCTGGCCGAAGGACAGCTCACAGATACGCAGTATTTT.

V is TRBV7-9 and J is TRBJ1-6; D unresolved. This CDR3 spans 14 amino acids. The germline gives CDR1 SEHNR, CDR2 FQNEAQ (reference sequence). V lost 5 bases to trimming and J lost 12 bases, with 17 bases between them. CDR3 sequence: CASSPPNPPGPLHF. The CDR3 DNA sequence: TGTGCCAGCAGCCCCCCAAACCCTCCCGGACCCCTCCACTTT.

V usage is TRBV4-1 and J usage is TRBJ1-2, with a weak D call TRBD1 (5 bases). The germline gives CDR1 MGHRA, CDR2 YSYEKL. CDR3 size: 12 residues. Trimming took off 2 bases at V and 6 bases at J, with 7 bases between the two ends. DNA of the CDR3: TGCGCCAGCAGCCAACAGGGAAATGGCTACACCTTC. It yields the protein CASSQQGNGYTF.